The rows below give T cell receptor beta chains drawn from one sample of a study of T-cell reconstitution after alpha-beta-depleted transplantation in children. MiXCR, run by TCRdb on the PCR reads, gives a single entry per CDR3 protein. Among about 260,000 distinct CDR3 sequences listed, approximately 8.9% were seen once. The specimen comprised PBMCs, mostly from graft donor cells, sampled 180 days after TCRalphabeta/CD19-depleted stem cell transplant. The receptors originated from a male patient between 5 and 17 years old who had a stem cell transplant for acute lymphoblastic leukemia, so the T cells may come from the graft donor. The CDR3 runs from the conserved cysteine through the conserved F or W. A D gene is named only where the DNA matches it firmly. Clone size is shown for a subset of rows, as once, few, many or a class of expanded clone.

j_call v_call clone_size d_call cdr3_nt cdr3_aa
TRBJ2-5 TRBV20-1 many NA TGCAGTGCTAGAAGGGCGCTGGGGGGTCAAGAGACCCAGTACTTC CSARRALGGQETQYF
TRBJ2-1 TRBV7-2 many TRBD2 TGTGCCAGCAGCTTAAACGGCGGGAGCCCCCCTTACAATGAGCAGTTCTTC CASSLNGGSPPYNEQFF
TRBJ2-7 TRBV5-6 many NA TGTGCCAGCAGCTTGCAAGGCCCGGGGGAGCAGTACTTC CASSLQGPGEQYF
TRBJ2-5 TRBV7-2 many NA TGTGCCAGCAGCGAGGGCCTAACGGGGACCCAGTACTTC CASSEGLTGTQYF
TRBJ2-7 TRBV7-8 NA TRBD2 TGTGCCAGAAGCTTAGATGCGGGACTAGCGGGAAGGGGCTACGAGCAGTACTTC CARSLDAGLAGRGYEQYF
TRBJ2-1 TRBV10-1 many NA TGCGCCAGCAGTAGAAACTTCCCGAGCTCCTACAATGAGCAGTTCTTC CASSRNFPSSYNEQFF
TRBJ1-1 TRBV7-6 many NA TGTGCCAGCAGCTTTGGAGTTAGTACGAACACTGAAGCTTTCTTT CASSFGVSTNTEAFF
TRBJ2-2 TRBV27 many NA TGTGCCAGCAGTTTATCCTACACCGGGGAGCTGTTTTTT CASSLSYTGELFF
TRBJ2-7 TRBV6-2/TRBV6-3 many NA TGTGCCAGCAGTTTTGAGTACGAGCAGTACTTC CASSFEYEQYF
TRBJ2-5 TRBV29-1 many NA TGCAGCGTTGGACCCCGAATCCGCGGGACCCAGTACTTC CSVGPRIRGTQYF
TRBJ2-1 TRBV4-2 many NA TGTGCCAGCAGCCAAGAAGGGGTTGTGTGGGCCTACACCTCCTACAATGAGCAGTTCTTC CASSQEGVVWAYTSYNEQFF
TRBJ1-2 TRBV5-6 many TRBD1 TGTGCCAGCAGCTTGAGGCAGGGGGCTAACTATGGCTACACCTTC CASSLRQGANYGYTF
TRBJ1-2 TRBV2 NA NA TGTGCCAGCAGTGCCCAGGCGCGGGGCTACACCTTC CASSAQARGYTF
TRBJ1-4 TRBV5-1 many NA TGCGCCAGCAGCTTGGGGGGGATACGGAAACTGTTTTTT CASSLGGIRKLFF
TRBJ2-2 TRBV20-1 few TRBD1 TGCAGTGCTCTTTTGACAGGGGGCCCTACAACCACCGGGGAGCTGTTTTTT CSALLTGGPTTTGELFF
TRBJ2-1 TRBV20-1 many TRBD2 TGCAGTGCTAGCAGCGGCGGGGGCTACAATGAGCAGTTCTTC CSASSGGGYNEQFF
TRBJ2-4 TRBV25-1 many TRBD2 TGTGCCAGCAGTGGGTCCAATCGACTAGCCCTAGTTCAGTACTTC CASSGSNRLALVQYF
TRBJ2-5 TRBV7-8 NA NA TGTGCCAGCAGCTTGAAATGGTCGGGGTTCCGAGAGACCCAGTACTTC CASSLKWSGFRETQYF
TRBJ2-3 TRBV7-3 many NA TGTGCCAGCAGCTTAACGGGCCAGGGTGGAACAGATACGCAGTATTTT CASSLTGQGGTDTQYF
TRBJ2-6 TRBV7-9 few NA TGTGCCAGCATCCCGGTTAGGAGCTCTGGGGCCAACGTCCTGACTTTC CASIPVRSSGANVLTF
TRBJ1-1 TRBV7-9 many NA TGTGCCAGCAGCTTAGAGGGGAGGGAGGCTGAAGCTTTCTTT CASSLEGREAEAFF
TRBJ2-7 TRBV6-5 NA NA TGTGCCAGCAGTTACTCGAAAGGGAGCTCCTACGAGCAGTACTTC CASSYSKGSSYEQYF
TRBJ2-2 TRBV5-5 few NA TGTGCCAGCAGCTTTTTGCCCGACAGAACGACCACCGGGGAGCTGTTTTTT CASSFLPDRTTTGELFF
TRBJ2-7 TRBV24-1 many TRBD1 TGTGCCACCAGTGGCCCGGGACAGGACATGAACTACGAGCAGTACTTC CATSGPGQDMNYEQYF
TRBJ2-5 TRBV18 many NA TGTGCCAGCTCACCACCCGTCGAGGAGACCCAGTACTTC CASSPPVEETQYF
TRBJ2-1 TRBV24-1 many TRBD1 TGTGCCACCAGTGATTCCGGACAGGGGGAAATGTTCTTC CATSDSGQGEMFF
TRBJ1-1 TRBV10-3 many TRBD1 TGTGCCATCAAAACCGGGACAGGGGGGATGAACACTGAAGCTTTCTTT CAIKTGTGGMNTEAFF
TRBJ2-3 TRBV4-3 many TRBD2 TGCGCCAGCAGCCAAGAACGGGGGGGCCCGACAGATACGCAGTATTTT CASSQERGGPTDTQYF
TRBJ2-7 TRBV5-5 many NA TGTGCCAGCAGCTTGGGAGACAGCCACTACGAGCAGTACTTC CASSLGDSHYEQYF
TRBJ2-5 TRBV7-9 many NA TGTGCCAGCAGCTTAAATCGCGGAGAGACCCAGTACTTC CASSLNRGETQYF
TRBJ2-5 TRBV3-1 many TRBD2 TGTGCCAGCAGCCAAGGAAGCACTAGCGGCCAAGAGACCCAGTACTTC CASSQGSTSGQETQYF
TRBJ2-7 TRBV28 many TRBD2 TGTGCCAGCAGTGTTCCCCCAGCGGGAGGGTCCTTCAACGAGCAGTACTTC CASSVPPAGGSFNEQYF
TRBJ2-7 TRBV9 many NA TGTGCCAGCAGCGTAGGGAGCACGACCTACGAGCAGTACTTC CASSVGSTTYEQYF
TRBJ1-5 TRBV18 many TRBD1 TGTGCCAGCTCGTCTCAGGGGGCCCTCAATCAGCCCCAGCATTTT CASSSQGALNQPQHF
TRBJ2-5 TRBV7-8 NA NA TGTGCCAGCAGCTTAGTTAGTCTGTCGCTTTGGCTGACCCAGTACTTC CASSLVSLSLWLTQYF
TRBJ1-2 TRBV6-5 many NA TGTGCCAGCAGTTACGGAACGGTCTATGGCTACACCTTC CASSYGTVYGYTF
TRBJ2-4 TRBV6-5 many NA TGTGCCAGCAGTTACTCGGTGGGGAACATTCAGTACTTC CASSYSVGNIQYF